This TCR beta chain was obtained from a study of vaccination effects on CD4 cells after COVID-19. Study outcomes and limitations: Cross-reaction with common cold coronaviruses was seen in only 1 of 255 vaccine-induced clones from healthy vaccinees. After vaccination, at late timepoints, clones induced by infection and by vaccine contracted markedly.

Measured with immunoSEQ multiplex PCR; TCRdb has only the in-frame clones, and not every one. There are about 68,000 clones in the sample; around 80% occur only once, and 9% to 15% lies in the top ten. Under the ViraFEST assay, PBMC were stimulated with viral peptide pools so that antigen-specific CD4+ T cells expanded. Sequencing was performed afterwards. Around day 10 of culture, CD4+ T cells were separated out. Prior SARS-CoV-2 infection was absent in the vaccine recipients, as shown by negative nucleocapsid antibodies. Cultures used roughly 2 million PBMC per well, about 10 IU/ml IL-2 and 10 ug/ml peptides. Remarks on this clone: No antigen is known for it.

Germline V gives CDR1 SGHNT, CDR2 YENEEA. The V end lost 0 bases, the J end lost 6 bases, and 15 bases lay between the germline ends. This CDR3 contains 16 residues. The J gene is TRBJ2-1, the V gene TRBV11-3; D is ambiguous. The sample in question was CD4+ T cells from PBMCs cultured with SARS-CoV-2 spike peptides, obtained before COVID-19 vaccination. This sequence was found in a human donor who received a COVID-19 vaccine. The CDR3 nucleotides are TGTGCCAGCAGCTTAGATACCGCACGCAGCATCAATGAGCAGTTCTTC. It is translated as CASSLDTARSINEQFF.